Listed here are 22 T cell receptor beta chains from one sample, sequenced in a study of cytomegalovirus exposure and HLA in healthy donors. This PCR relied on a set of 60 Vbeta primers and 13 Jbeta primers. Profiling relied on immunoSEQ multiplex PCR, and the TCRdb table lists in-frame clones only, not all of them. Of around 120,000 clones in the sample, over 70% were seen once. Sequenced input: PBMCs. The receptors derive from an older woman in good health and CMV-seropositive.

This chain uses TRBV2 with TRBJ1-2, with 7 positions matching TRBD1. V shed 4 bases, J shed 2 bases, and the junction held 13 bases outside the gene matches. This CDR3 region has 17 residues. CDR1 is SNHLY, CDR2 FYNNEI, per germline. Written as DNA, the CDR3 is TGTGCCAGCAGTGCCTACTCCGAGACAGGGCCCAACTATGGCTACACCTTC. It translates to CASSAYSETGPNYGYTF.

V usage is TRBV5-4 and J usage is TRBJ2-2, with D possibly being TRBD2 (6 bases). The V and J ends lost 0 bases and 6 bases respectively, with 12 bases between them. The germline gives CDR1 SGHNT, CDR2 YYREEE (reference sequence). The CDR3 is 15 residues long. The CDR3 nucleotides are TGTGCCAGCAGCTTGGGGGGAGGTCAGGCCGGGGAGCTGTTTTTT. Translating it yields CASSLGGGQAGELFF.

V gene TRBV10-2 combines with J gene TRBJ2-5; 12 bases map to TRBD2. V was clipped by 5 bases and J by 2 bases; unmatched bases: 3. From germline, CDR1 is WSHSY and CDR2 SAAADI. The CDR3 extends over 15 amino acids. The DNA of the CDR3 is TGCGCCAGCAGTCGACTAGCGGGGGCACAAGAGACCCAGTACTTC. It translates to CASSRLAGAQETQYF.

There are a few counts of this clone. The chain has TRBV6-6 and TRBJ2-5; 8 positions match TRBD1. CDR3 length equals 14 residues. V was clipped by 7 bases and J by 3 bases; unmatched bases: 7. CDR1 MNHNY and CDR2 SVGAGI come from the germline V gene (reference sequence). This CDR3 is CASTKETGEETQYF. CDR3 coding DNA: TGTGCCAGCACCAAAGAGACAGGGGAAGAGACCCAGTACTTC.

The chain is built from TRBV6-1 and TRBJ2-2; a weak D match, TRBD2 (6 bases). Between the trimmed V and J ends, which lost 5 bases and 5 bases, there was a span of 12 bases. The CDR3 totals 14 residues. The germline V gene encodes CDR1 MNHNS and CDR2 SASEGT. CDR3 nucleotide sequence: TGTGCCAGCAGTTCGGACTACTGGACCGGGGAGCTGTTTTTT. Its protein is CASSSDYWTGELFF.

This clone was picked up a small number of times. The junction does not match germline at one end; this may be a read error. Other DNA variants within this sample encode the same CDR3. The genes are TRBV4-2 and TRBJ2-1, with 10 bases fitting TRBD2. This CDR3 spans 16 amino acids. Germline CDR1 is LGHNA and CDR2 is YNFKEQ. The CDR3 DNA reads TGTGCCAGCAGTCAAGGGTGGACTAGCGGTTACAATGAGCAGTTCTTC. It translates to CASSQGWTSGYNEQFF.

CDR3 in DNA: TGTGCCACCCGACAGGGGCCTGAAGCTTTCTTT. The encoded protein is CATRQGPEAFF. The gene calls are TRBV19 and TRBJ1-1; the match to TRBD1 covers 8 bases. V lost 10 bases to trimming and J lost 6 bases; unmatched junction nucleotides: 4. The CDR3 has 11 residues. Germline loops: CDR1 LNHDA, CDR2 SQIVND (reference sequence).

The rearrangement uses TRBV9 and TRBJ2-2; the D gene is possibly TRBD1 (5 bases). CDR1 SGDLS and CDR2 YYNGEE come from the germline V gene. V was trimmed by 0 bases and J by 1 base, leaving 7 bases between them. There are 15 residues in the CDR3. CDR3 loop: CASSVDRRNTGELFF. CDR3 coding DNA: TGTGCCAGCAGCGTAGACAGGCGGAACACCGGGGAGCTGTTTTTT.

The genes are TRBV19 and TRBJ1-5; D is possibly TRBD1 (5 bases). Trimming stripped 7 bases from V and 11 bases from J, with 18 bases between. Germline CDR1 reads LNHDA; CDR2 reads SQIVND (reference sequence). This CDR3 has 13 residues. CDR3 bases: TGTGCCAGTAATGAGGGGAGGCGGGGGGCCCAGCATTTT. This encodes CASNEGRRGAQHF. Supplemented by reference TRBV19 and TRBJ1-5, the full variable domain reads DGGITQSPKYLFRKEGQNVTLSCEQNLNHDAMYWYRQDPGQGLRLIYYSQIVNDFQKGDIAEGYSVSREKKESFPLTVTSAQKNPTAFYLCASNEGRRGAQHFGDGTRLSIL.

This CDR3 reads CASSPRQGSSYEQYF. The CDR3 nucleotides are TGTGCCAGCTCACCACGGCAGGGCAGCTCCTACGAGCAGTACTTC. The chain recombines TRBV18 with TRBJ2-7; D is possibly TRBD1 (5 bases). Trimming left V 1 base short and J 0 bases short, with 10 bases between. This CDR3 region has 15 residues. CDR1 KGHSH and CDR2 LQKENI come from the germline V gene.

This chain's CDR3 is CASSYTRTELNTEAFF. The CDR3 bases are TGTGCCAGCAGTTACACCCGGACAGAGCTGAACACTGAAGCTTTCTTT. This chain joins TRBV6-5 and TRBJ1-1; D may be TRBD1 (6 bases). Germline loops: CDR1 MNHEY, CDR2 SVGAGI. The CDR3 spans 16 residues. Trimming left V 2 bases short and J 0 bases short, with 13 bases between.

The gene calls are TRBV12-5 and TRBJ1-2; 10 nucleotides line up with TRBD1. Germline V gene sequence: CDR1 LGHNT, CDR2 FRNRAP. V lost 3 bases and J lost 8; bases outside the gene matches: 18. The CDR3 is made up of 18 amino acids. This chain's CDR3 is CASGFPSHRDRDRGGYTF. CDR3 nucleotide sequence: TGTGCTAGTGGTTTCCCGTCTCACCGGGACAGGGACAGGGGCGGCTACACCTTC.

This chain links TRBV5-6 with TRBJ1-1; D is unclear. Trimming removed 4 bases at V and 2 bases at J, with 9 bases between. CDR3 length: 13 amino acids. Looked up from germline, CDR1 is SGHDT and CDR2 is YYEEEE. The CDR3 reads CASSLTLNTEAFF. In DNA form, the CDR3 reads TGTGCCAGCAGCCTGACACTTAACACTGAAGCTTTCTTT.

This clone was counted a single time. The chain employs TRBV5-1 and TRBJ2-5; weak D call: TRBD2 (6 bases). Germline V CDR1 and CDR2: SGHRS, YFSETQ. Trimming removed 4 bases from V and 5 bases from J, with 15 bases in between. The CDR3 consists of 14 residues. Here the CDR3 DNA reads TGCGCCAGCAGCGGCGGGGTGCTGGGGGAGACCCAGTACTTC. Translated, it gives CASSGGVLGETQYF.

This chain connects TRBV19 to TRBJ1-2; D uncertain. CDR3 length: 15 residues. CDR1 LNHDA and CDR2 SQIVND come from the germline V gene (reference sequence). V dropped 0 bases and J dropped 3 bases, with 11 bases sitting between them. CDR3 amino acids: CASSIEVAGHYGYTF. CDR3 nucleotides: TGTGCCAGTAGTATAGAAGTTGCAGGTCACTATGGCTACACCTTC. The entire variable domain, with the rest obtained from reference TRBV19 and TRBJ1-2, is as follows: DGGITQSPKYLFRKEGQNVTLSCEQNLNHDAMYWYRQDPGQGLRLIYYSQIVNDFQKGDIAEGYSVSREKKESFPLTVTSAQKNPTAFYLCASSIEVAGHYGYTFGSGTRLTVV.

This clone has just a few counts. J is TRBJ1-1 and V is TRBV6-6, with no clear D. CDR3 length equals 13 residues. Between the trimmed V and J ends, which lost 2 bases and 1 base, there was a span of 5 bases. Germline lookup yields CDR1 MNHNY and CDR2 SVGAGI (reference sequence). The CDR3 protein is CASSYSQNTEAFF. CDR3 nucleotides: TGTGCCAGCAGTTACAGCCAGAACACTGAAGCTTTCTTT.

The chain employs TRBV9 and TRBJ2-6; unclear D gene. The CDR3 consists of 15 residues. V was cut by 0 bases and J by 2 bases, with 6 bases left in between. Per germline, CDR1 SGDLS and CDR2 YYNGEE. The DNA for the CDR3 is TGTGCCAGCAGCGTAGGAGGTGCTGGGGCCAACGTCCTGACTTTC. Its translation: CASSVGGAGANVLTF.

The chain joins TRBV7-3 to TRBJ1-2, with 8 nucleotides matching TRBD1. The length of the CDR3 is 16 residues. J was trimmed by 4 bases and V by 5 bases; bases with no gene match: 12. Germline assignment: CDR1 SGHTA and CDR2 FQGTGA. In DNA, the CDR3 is TGTGCCAGCAGCCCTAGCGGACAGGGAAGGCTCTATGGCTACACCTTC. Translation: CASSPSGQGRLYGYTF.

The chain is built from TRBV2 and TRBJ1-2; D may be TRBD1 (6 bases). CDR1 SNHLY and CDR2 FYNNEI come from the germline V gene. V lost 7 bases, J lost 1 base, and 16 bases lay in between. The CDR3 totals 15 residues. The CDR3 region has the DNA TGTGCCAGCAATTTAGAGGGACACCTTAACTATGGCTACACCTTC. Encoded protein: CASNLEGHLNYGYTF.

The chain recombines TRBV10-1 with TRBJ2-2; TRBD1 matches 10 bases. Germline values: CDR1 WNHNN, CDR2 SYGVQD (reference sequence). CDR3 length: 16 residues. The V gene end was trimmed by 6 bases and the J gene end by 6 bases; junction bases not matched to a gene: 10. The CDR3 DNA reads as TGCGCCAGCAGCTGGTCGGGACAGGGGTCAGCCGGGGAGCTGTTTTTT. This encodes CASSWSGQGSAGELFF.

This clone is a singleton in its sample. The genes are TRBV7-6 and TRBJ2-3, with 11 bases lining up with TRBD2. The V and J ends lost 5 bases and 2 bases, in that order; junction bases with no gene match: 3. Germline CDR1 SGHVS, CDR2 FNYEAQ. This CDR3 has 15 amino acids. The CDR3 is CASSQTSGATDTQYF. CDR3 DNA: TGTGCCAGCAGCCAGACTAGCGGGGCCACAGATACGCAGTATTTT. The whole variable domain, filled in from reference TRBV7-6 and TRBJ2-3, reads GAGVSQSPRYKVTKRGQDVALRCDPISGHVSLYWYRQALGQGPEFLTYFNYEAQQDKSGLPNDRFSAERPEGSISTLTIQRTEQRDSAMYRCASSQTSGATDTQYFGPGTRLTVL.

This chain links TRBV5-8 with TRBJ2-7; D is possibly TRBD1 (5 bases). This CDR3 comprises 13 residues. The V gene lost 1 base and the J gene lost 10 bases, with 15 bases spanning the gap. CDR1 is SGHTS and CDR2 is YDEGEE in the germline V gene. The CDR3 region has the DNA TGTGCCAGCAGCTTGCAAGACAGAGAACAACAGTACTTC. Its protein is CASSLQDREQQYF.